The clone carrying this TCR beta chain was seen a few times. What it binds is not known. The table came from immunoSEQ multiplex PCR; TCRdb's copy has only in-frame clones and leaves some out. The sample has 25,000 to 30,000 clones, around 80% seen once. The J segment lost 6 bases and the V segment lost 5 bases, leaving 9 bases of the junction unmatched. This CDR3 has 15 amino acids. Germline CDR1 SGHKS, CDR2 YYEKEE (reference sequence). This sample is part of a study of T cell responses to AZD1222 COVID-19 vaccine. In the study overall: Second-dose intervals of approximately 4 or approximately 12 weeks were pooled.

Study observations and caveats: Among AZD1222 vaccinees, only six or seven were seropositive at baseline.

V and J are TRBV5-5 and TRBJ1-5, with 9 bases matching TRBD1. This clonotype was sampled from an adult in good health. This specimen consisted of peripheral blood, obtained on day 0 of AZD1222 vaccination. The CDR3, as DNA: TGTGCCAGCAGTCAAGACAGGGGGTATGGTCAGCCCCAGCATTTT. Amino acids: CASSQDRGYGQPQHF. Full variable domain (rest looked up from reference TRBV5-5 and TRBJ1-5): DAGVTQSPTHLIKTRGQQVTLRCSPISGHKSVSWYQQVLGQGPQFIFQYYEKEERGRGNFPDRFSARQFPNYSSELNVNALLLGDSALYLCASSQDRGYGQPQHFGDGTRLSIL.